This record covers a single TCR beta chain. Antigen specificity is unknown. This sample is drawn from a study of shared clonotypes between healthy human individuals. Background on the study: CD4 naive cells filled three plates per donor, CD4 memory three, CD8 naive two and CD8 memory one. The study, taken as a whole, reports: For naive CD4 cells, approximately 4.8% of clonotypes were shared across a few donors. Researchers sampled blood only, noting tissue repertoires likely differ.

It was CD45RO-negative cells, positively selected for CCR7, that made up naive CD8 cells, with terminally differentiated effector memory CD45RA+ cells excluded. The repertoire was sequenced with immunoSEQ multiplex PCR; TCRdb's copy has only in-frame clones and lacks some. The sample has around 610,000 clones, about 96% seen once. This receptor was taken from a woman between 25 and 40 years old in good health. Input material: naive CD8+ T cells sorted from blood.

DNA of the CDR3: TGCGCCAGCAGCCCCCCTCGGGGGCCCGGCTATGGCTACACCTTC. Translation: CASSPPRGPGYGYTF. This chain links TRBV4-1 with TRBJ1-2; tentative D call: TRBD1 (6 bases). CDR3 size: 15 residues. Trimming left V 4 bases short and J 4 bases short, with 16 bases between. Germline CDR1 reads MGHRA; CDR2 reads YSYEKL.